This T cell receptor beta chain comes out of a study of control samples from healthy donors and cancer patients. Repertoires were generated with immunoSEQ multiplex PCR, while TCRdb's copy carries only in-frame clones and drops some. The sample has around 110,000 clones, 85% to 90% seen once. J gave up 3 bases and V 6 bases, and 7 bases lay outside the gene matches. From germline, CDR1 is LNHDA and CDR2 SQIVND (reference sequence). CDR3 length: 15 amino acids. Sequenced material: PBMCs. The chain employs TRBV19 and TRBJ1-4; TRBD1 aligns across 7 bases. This TCR came from a woman in her forties or fifties with colorectal cancer. The CDR3 DNA sequence: TGTGCCAGTAGCACCTCGGGGACAGCTAATGAAAAACTGTTTTTT. It specifies CASSTSGTANEKLFF.